One sample yielded the 10 T cell receptor beta chains listed below, sequenced in a study of blood T cell repertoires in COVID-19. Method: immunoSEQ multiplex PCR; TCRdb's copy keeps in-frame clones and lacks some. The repertoire holds 200,000 to 250,000 clones, with about nine tenths as singletons. Sequenced material: peripheral blood. These receptors were taken from a man in his 60s who had recovered from COVID-19.

The rearrangement uses TRBV6-2 or TRBV6-3 and TRBJ2-7; 11 bases align to TRBD1. The CDR3 runs 15 residues. Germline CDR1 and CDR2: MNHEY and SVGEGT. With 5 bases clipped from V and 1 base from J, the junction kept 4 bases outside the gene matches. CDR3 DNA: TGTGCCAGCAGTCTCGGACAGGGGGCTTCCTACGAGCAGTACTTC. Translating it yields CASSLGQGASYEQYF.

In its sample, this clone was seen once. The chain has TRBV10-2 and TRBJ2-1; 8 positions match TRBD2. This CDR3 spans 14 amino acids. CDR1 is WSHSY, CDR2 SAAADI, per germline. Losses at the gene ends were 8 bases for V and 10 bases for J; bases not matched to a gene: 13. The CDR3 nucleotides read TGCGCCAGCGCGGATCGGGGGGGCCACCACGAGCAGTTCTTC. Its protein is CASADRGGHHEQFF.

The V and J genes are TRBV7-2 and TRBJ1-5; TRBD1 is a possible D gene (6 bases). The V end lost 8 bases, the J end lost 0 bases, and 14 bases lay between the germline ends. The CDR3 is 15 amino acids. Germline CDR1 and CDR2: SGHTA and FQGNSA. The CDR3 loop reads CASQQGIYSNQPQHF. DNA for the CDR3: TGTGCCAGCCAACAGGGAATTTATAGCAATCAGCCCCAGCATTTT.

The chain employs TRBV5-1 and TRBJ2-1; weak D call: TRBD2 (6 bases). V dropped 1 base and J dropped 5 bases, with 13 bases sitting between them. This CDR3 has 15 residues. Germline CDR1 reads SGHRS; CDR2 reads YFSETQ. DNA of the CDR3: TGCGCCAGCAGCTTGTGGGCTAGCGTGAACAATGAGCAGTTCTTC. Amino acid sequence: CASSLWASVNNEQFF.

V is TRBV6-4 and J is TRBJ1-1; D is perhaps TRBD1 (5 bases). The CDR3 loop spans 16 amino acids. Germline lookup yields CDR1 MRHNA and CDR2 SNTAGT. Trimming cost V 4 bases and J 6 bases, with 21 bases left between them. CDR3 in amino acids: CASSGTGLRREAEAFF. CDR3 DNA sequence: TGTGCCAGCAGTGGCACAGGTTTACGACGAGAAGCTGAAGCTTTCTTT.

The CDR3 spells CASYTVRQVSSYEQYF. CDR3 coding DNA: TGTGCCAGCTACACCGTAAGACAGGTGAGCTCCTACGAGCAGTACTTC. The chain recombines TRBV21-1 with TRBJ2-7; the table gives TRBD1 as D, unverified against the DNA. TRBV21-1 counts as a pseudogene. This CDR3 region has 16 residues.

The genes are TRBV7-2 and TRBJ2-1; TRBD2 matches at 8 bases. The V gene end was trimmed by 7 bases and the J gene end by 5 bases; junction bases not matched to a gene: 19. The CDR3 runs to 18 residues. Germline V CDR1 and CDR2: SGHTA, FQGNSA. CDR3 amino acids: CASKISLRGGRLDNEQFF. Written as DNA, the CDR3 is TGTGCCAGCAAAATCTCTCTCAGGGGCGGGAGGTTGGACAATGAGCAGTTCTTC.

The gene calls are TRBV27 and TRBJ1-4; TRBD1 matches 7 bases. Per germline, CDR1 MNHEY and CDR2 SMNVEV (reference sequence). This CDR3 is 14 amino acids long. Unmatched junction bases numbered 7, after V lost 4 bases and J lost 8 bases. Written as DNA, the CDR3 is TGTGCCAGCAGTTCAGGGGGGCTTCGGGAAAAACTGTTTTTT. Translated: CASSSGGLREKLFF.

This chain uses TRBV6-5 with TRBJ1-3; 9 bases fit TRBD1. V shed 7 bases and J 6 bases; nucleotides not matched to a gene: 7. Per the germline V gene, CDR1 is MNHEY and CDR2 is SVGAGI. This CDR3 contains 14 residues. The CDR3 loop is CASINRGLENTIYF. The CDR3 bases are TGTGCCAGCATAAACAGGGGGCTTGAAAACACCATATATTTT.

V usage is TRBV19 and J usage is TRBJ1-4, with 7 bases aligning to TRBD1. The CDR3 extends over 16 amino acids. The V gene's germline CDR1 is LNHDA and CDR2 SQIVND (reference sequence). V dropped 2 bases and J dropped 3; count of bases not matched to a gene: 6. The CDR3 DNA sequence: TGTGCCAGTAGTATAACAGGGGCCGCCGCTAATGAAAAACTGTTTTTT. Encoded protein: CASSITGAAANEKLFF.